This T cell receptor (beta chain) was sequenced during a study of blood T cells in healthy people across ages. Study observations and caveats: Older age went with lower TCR beta diversity per million T cells, in a roughly linear way.

PBMCs numbering at least 6.5 million were isolated per sample. This clonotype was observed a handful of times. Its antigen is still unknown. Per germline, CDR1 DFQATT and CDR2 SNEGSKA (reference sequence). The CDR3 sequence is 10 residues long. Then a second PCR, running roughly 7 to 11 cycles, was carried out with a sample-barcoded 5' primer and a J-beta primer mix. TCRdb processed the 5' RACE reads anew with MiXCR; each CDR3 protein has one entry. The sample includes about 570,000 distinct CDR3 sequences, roughly 29% of them seen just once. What was sequenced was blood. The chain uses TRBV20-1 and TRBJ2-7, with a tentative D call TRBD1 (5 bases). With the DNA end fitting TRBJ2-1 better, the J assignment may be wrong. The receptor was isolated from a woman in her seventies in good health. CDR3 DNA: TGCAGTGCCAGGGTGAGTGAGCAGTTCTTC. This translates into CSARVSEQFF.